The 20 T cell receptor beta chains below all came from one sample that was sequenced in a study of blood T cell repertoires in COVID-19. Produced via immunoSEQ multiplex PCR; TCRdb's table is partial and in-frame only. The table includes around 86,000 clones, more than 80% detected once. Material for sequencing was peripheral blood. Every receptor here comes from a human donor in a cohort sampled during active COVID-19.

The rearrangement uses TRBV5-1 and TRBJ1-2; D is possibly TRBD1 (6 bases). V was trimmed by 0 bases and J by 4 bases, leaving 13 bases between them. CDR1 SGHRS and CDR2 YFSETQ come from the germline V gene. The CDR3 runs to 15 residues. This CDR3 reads CASSLDVMDSYGYTF. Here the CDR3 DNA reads TGCGCCAGCAGCTTGGATGTCATGGACAGCTATGGCTACACCTTC.

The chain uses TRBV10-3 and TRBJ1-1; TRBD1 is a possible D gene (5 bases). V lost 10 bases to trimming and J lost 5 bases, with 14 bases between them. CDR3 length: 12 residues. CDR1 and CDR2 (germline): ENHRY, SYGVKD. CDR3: CATGVGETEAFF. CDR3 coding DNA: TGTGCCACGGGGGTGGGGGAAACTGAAGCTTTCTTT.

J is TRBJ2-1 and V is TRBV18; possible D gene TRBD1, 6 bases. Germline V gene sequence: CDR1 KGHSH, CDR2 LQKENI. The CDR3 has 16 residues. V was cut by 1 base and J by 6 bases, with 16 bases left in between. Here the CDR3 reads CASSPLTGSLGNEQFF. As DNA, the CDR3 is TGTGCCAGCTCACCACTAACAGGGTCGTTGGGCAATGAGCAGTTCTTC.

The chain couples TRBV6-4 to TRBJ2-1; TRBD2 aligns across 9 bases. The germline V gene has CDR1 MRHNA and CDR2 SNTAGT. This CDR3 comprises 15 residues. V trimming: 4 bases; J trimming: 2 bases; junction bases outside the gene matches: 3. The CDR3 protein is CASSVVAGAYNEQFF. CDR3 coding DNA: TGTGCCAGCAGTGTGGTAGCGGGAGCCTACAATGAGCAGTTCTTC.

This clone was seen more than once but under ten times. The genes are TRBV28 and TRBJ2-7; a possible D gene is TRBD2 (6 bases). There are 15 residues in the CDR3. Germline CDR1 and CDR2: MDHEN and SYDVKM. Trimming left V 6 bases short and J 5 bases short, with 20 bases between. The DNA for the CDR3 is TGTGCCAGCAGCCGAATGCAGGGAGGTGCAGACGAGCAGTACTTC. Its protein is CASSRMQGGADEQYF.

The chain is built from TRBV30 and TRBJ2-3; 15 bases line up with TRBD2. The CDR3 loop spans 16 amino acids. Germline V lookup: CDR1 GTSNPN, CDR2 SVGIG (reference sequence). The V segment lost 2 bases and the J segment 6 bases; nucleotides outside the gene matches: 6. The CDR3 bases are TGTGCCTGGAGTCGCGGACTAGCGGGGGGGCCCGATACGCAGTATTTT. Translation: CAWSRGLAGGPDTQYF.

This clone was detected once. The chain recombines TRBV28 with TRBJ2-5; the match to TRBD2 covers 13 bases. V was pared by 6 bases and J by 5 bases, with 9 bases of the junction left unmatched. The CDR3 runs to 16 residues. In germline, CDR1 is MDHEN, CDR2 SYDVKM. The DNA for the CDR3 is TGTGCCAGCAGCCCACTAGCGGGGGGGCCCAGCGAGACCCAGTACTTC. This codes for CASSPLAGGPSETQYF.

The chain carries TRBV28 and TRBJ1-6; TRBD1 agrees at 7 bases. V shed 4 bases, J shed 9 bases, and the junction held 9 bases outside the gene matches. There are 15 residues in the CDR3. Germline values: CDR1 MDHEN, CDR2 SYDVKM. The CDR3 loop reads CASSSGGTTRSPLHF. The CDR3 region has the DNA TGTGCCAGCAGTTCAGGGGGTACTACCCGTTCACCCCTCCACTTT.

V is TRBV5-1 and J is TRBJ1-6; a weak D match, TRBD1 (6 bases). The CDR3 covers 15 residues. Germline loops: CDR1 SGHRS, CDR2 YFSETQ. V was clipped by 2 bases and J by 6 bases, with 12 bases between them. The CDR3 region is CASSLGQLGNSPLHF. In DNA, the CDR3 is TGCGCCAGCAGCTTAGGACAGTTGGGTAATTCACCCCTCCACTTT.

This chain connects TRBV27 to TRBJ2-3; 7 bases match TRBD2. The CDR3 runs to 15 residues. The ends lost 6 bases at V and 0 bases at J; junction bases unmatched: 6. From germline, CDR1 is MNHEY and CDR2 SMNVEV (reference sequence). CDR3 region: CASRRGGSSTDTQYF. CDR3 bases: TGTGCCAGCAGAAGGGGCGGGAGTAGCACAGATACGCAGTATTTT.

CDR3 nucleotides: TGTGCCAGCTCACCGGGGCAGTTCTACGAGCAGTACTTC. Amino acids: CASSPGQFYEQYF. This rearrangement joins TRBV18 to TRBJ2-7; D perhaps matches TRBD1 (5 bases). Between the trimmed V and J ends, which lost 3 bases and 3 bases, there was a span of 9 bases. The CDR3 spans 13 residues. Germline CDR1 is KGHSH and CDR2 is LQKENI.

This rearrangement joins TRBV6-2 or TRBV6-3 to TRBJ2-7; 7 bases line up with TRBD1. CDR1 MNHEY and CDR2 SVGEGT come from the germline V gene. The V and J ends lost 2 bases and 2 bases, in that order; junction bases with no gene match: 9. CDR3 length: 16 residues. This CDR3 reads CASSYRGGDRPYEQYF. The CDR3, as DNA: TGTGCCAGCAGTTACCGAGGGGGCGACAGACCCTACGAGCAGTACTTC.

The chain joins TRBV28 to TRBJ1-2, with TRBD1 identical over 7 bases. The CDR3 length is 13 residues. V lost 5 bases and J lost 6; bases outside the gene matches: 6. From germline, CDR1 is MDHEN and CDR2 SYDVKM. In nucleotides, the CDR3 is TGTGCCAGCAGTACTGCAGGGGGGAATGGCTACACCTTC. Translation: CASSTAGGNGYTF.

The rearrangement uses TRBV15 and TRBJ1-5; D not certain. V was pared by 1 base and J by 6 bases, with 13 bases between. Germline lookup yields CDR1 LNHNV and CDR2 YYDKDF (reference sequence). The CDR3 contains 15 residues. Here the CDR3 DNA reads TGTGCCACCAGCAGAGTTGGGTTTGCGGGTCAGCCCCAGCATTTT. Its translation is CATSRVGFAGQPQHF.

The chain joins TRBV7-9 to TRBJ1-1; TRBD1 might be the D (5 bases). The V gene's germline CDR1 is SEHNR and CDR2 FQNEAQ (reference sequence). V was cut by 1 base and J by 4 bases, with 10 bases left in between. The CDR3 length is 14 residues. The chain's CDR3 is CASSLDWGGTEAFF. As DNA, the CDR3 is TGTGCCAGCAGCTTAGATTGGGGGGGCACTGAAGCTTTCTTT.

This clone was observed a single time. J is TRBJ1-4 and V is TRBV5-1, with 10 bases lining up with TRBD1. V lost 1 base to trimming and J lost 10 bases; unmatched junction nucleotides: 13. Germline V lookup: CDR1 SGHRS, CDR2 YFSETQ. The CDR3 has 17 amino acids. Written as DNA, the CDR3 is TGCGCCAGCAGCTTGTTGGGACAGGGGTCGGCTGGAGGAAAACTGTTTTTT. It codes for CASSLLGQGSAGGKLFF.

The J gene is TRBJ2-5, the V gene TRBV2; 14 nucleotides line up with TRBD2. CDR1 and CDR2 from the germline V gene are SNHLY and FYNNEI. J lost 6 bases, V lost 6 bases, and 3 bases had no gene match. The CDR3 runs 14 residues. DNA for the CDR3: TGTGCCAGCAGAGGGACTAGCGGGAGACAGACCCAGTACTTC. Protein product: CASRGTSGRQTQYF.

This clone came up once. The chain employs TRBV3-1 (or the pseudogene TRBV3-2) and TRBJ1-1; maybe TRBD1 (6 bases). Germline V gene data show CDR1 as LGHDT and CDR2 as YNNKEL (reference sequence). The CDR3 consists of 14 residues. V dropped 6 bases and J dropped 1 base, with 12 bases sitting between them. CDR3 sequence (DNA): TGTGCCAGCAGGAGGGGGACGGAGAACACTGAAGCTTTCTTT. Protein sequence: CASRRGTENTEAFF.

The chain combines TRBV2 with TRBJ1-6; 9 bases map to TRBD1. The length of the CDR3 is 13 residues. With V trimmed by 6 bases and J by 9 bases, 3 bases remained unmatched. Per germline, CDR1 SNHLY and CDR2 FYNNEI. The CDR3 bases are TGTGCCAGCAGGGGACAGGGCCTTTCACCCCTCCACTTT. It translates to CASRGQGLSPLHF.

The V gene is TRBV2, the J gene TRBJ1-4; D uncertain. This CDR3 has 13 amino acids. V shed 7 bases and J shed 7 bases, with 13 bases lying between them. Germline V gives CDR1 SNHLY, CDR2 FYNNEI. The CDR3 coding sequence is TGTGCCAGCATTCCGCCTGGGAGTGAAAAACTGTTTTTT. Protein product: CASIPPGSEKLFF.